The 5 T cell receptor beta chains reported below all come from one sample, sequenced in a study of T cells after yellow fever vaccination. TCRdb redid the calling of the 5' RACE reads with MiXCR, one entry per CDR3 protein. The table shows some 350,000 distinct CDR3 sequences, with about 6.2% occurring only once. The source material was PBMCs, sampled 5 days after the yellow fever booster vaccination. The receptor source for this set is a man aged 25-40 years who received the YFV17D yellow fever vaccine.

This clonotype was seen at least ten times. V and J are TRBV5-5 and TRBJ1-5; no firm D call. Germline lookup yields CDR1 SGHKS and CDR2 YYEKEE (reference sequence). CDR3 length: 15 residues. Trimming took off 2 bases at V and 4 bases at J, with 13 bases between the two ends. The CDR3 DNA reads TGTGCCAGCAGCTTAATAATGGCAGAAAATCAGCCCCAGCATTTT. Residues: CASSLIMAENQPQHF.

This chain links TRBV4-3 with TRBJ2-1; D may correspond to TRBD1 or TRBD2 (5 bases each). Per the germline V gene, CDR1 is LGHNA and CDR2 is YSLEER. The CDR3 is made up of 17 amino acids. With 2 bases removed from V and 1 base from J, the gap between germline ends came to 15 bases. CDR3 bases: TGCGCCAGCAGCCAACTTGGGGCGGAGGAGTCCTACAATGAGCAGTTCTTC. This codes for CASSQLGAEESYNEQFF.

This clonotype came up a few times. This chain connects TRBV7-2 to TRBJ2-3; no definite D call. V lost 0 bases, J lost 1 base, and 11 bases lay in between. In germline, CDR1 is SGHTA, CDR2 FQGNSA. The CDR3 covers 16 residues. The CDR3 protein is CASSLALPGRTDTQYF. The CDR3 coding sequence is TGTGCCAGCAGCTTAGCGCTTCCAGGCCGCACAGATACGCAGTATTTT.

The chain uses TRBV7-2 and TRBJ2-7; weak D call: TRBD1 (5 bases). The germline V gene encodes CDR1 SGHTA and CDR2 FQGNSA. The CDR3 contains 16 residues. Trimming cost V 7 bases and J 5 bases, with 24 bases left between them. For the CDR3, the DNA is TGTGCCAGCATCTTTTCCCCAGGGTGGGCGGTCGACGAGCAGTACTTC. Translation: CASIFSPGWAVDEQYF.

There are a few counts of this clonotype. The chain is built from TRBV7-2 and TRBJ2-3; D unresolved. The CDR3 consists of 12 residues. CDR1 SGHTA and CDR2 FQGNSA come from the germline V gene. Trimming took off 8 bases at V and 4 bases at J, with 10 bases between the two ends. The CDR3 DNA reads TGTGCCAGCCGAAAAGGGTCAGATACGCAGTATTTT. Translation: CASRKGSDTQYF.